This T cell receptor (beta chain) was obtained from a study of beta chain features in type 1 diabetes (dated by TCRdb to 2016 to 2019). For context, the study as a whole: No differences in mean age, gender distribution, total cell number or subset yield were found between patients and healthy donors. Regulatory and stem cell-like memory subsets were isolated from only 8 patients and roughly eight healthy donors, whereas naive and central memory subsets came from all 30 or so donors. A total of 85 million to 140 million sorted cells were examined across all samples, and a strong correlation was observed between cell number per subset and RNA yield. The study compared the TCRB repertoires of sorted circulating CD4+ T cell subsets in recently diagnosed type 1 diabetes patients with those in matched healthy donors.

The entire amount of isolated RNA was reverse transcribed using the High Capacity cDNA Reverse Transcription Kit, so the sequenced TCRB transcripts were expressed ones. Naive, central memory and regulatory T cell samples underwent deep immunoSEQ sequencing, averaging about 3.57 million total reads per sample. Sorted cells were lysed in RLT buffer and RNA was extracted with DNase-treated RNeasy Micro or Mini kits, depending on cell number. Each cell subset was processed on its own to prevent cross-contamination, while patient and healthy donor samples were processed together. Using the immunoSEQ multiplex PCR, TCRB sequences were amplified from cDNA into 87-bp fragments spanning the CDR3 region. Sequencing of the amplicons was performed on the Illumina HiSeq platform. The authors processed their data as follows. PCR bias was computationally corrected using synthetic template baselines, reads within Hamming distance 2 were collapsed, and singletons that could not be merged were discarded. Reads were aligned against IMGT to assign V, D and J genes, CDR3 length and insertions or deletions at six rearrangement sites. Within each subset, clonotype counts were normalized to sorted cell number, and only after that were true diversity and Gini coefficients computed with the tcR R package. The overlap coefficient, calculated on TCRB nucleotide sequences, was used to quantify repertoire sharing. Out-of-frame TCRB sequences from naive cells were analyzed as a proxy for the pre-selection repertoire. TCRdb mirrors the immuneACCESS table, restricted to in-frame sequences. Some clones are absent from its copies; in checked studies, under half trace to an unresolved V gene, and the reason for the others is unknown. V and J calls and clone size are those listed in that table; D and trimming were worked out from the DNA. The table for this sample lists 300,000 to 450,000 clones; 10% to 15% of them were counted only once. 0.017% of the sample is in the top ten clones.

After removal of 1 base from V and 7 bases from J, the junction retains 4 bases not matched to a gene. The germline V gene gives CDR1 as LGHNA and CDR2 as YNFKEQ. Spanning cysteine to phenylalanine, the CDR3 consists of 14 amino acids. CDR3 DNA is the only sequence kept; it has 42 bases, read in frame from the first base. Overall study results and their limits: HLA sub-analyses involved small numbers of individuals, so any influence of HLA type on TCRB rearrangement remained unresolved. At VDJ recombination sites, type 1 diabetes patients had fewer insertions and more deleted nucleotides, which implies abnormalities in thymic rearrangement. Because cDNA was sequenced instead of genomic DNA, highly expressing activated cells could be over-represented, though the groups showed no difference in activation or CD3 levels. In all four CD4+ subsets, TCRB CDR3 length was moderately but significantly shorter in type 1 diabetes patients. Shorter templates might have been favored by PCR, but patient and control samples were amplified and corrected together, so both groups would have been affected equally by any skew. Naive, central memory and regulatory TCRB repertoires appeared to be more similar among patients than among healthy donors.

This clone has a handful of counts. What this receptor recognizes is not known. No base-level quality is on record; no much larger clone is a single base apart. Each donor gave one peripheral blood draw, averaging approximately 0.12 L, which was collected into heparinised tubes. A BD FACSAria II and a panel including CD45RO, CCR7, CD25, CD127, CD95 and CD27 were used to sort naive, central memory, regulatory and stem cell-like memory CD4+ T cells. All sorted populations exceeded 95% purity. PBMCs were isolated right away by Lymphoprep density gradient centrifugation and were stained directly, without culture. Samples were stained and sorted in pairs, with one healthy donor and one patient per experiment, so that batch effects were minimized.

The V and J genes are TRBV4-2 and TRBJ2-7; 10 bases in between match TRBD1. The specimen sequenced was naive CD4+ T cells from blood. The cell subset or site label on this specimen signifies: true naive CD4+ T cells. The sequence was obtained from a man aged 18 to 30 in good health. The DNA sequence is TGTGCCAGCAGCCAAGTCGGGACAGGGGAAGAGCAGTACTTC. This yields the protein CASSQVGTGEEQYF.